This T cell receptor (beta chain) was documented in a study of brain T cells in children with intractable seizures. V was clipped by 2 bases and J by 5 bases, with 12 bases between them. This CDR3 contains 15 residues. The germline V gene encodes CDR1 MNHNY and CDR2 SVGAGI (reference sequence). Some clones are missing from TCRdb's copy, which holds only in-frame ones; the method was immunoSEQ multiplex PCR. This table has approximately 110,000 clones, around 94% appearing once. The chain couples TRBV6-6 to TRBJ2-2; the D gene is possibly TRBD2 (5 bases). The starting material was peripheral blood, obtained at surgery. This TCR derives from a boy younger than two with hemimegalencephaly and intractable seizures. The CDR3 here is CASSYLREWTGELFF. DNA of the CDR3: TGTGCCAGCAGTTACCTAAGGGAGTGGACCGGGGAGCTGTTTTTT.